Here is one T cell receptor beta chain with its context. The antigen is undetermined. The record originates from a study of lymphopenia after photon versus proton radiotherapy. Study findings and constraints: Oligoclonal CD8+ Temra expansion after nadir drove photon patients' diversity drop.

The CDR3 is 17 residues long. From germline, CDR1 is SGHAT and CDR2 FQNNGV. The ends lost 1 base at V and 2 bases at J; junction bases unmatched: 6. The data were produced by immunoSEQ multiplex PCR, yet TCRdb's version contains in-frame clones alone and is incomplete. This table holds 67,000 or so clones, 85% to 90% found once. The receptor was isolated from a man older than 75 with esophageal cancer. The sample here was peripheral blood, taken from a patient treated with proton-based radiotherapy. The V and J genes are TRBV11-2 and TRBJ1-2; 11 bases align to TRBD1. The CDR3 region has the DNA TGTGCCAGCAGCTTAGGGGGGCGGACAGGGGGCAACTATGGCTACACCTTC. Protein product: CASSLGGRTGGNYGYTF. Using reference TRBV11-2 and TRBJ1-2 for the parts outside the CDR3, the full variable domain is EAGVAQSPRYKIIEKRQSVAFWCNPISGHATLYWYQQILGQGPKLLIQFQNNGVVDDSQLPKDRFSAERLKGVDSTLKIQPAKLEDSAVYLCASSLGGRTGGNYGYTFGSGTRLTVV.